This T cell receptor beta chain was sequenced during a study of blood T cell repertoires in COVID-19. Looking at the study overall: PBMCs, B-cell-depleted T cells, or T cells were the source of the cDNA or gDNA that made up the material.

Profiling relied on immunoSEQ multiplex PCR, and the TCRdb table lists in-frame clones only, not all of them. The data contain 160,000 or so clones, 84% of them singletons. V was pared by 7 bases and J by 0 bases, with 6 bases of the junction left unmatched. The CDR3 is 15 amino acids. Germline V gene sequence: CDR1 LNHDA, CDR2 SQIVND (reference sequence). The rearrangement uses TRBV19 and TRBJ2-1, with 7 nucleotides matching TRBD1. The TCR was taken from a woman aged 50 to 60 who had recovered from COVID-19. The sample consisted of PBMCs or T cells enriched from blood (not recorded which). The CDR3 DNA is TGTGCCAGTAACACAGGGGCGAGCTCCTACAATGAGCAGTTCTTC. This encodes CASNTGASSYNEQFF.